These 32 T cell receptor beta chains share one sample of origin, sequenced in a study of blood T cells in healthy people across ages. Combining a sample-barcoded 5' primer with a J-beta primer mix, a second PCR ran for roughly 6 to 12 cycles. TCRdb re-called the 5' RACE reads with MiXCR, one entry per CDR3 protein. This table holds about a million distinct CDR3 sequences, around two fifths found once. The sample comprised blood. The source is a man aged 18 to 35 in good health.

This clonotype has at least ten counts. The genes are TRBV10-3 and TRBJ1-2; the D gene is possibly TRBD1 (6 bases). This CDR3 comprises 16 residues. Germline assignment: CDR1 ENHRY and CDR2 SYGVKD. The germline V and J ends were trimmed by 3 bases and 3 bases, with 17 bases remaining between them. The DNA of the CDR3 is TGTGCCATCAGTGACCCGGGGGCTCCTAGGGACTATGGCTACACCTTC. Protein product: CAISDPGAPRDYGYTF.

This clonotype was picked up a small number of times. The CDR3 is CSVEMGLAVLYNEQFF. In DNA, the CDR3 is TGCAGCGTTGAAATGGGACTAGCGGTGCTCTACAATGAGCAGTTCTTC. The chain employs TRBV29-1 and TRBJ2-1; 11 nucleotides line up with TRBD2. The CDR3 has 16 amino acids. The germline V gene has CDR1 SQVTM and CDR2 ANQGSEA. With 2 bases clipped from V and 3 bases from J, the junction kept 6 bases outside the gene matches.

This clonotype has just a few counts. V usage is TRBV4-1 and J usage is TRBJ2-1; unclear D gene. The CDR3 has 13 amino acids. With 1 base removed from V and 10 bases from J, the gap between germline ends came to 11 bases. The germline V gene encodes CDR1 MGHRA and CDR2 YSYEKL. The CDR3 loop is CASSQVPQREQFF. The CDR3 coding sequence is TGCGCCAGCAGCCAAGTTCCCCAAAGGGAGCAGTTCTTC.

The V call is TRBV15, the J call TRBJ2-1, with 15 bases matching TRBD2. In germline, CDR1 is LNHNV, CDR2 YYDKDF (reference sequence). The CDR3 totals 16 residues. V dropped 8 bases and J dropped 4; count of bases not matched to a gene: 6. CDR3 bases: TGTGCCACCCTCCCCGGACTAGCGGGGGGGTACAATGAGCAGTTCTTC. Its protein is CATLPGLAGGYNEQFF.

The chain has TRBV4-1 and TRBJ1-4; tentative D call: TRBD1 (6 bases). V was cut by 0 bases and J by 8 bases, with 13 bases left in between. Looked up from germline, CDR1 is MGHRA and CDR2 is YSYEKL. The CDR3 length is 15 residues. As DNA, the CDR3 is TGCGCCAGCAGCCAAGAAGGCGGGGGCCTGGAAAAACTGTTTTTT. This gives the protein CASSQEGGGLEKLFF.

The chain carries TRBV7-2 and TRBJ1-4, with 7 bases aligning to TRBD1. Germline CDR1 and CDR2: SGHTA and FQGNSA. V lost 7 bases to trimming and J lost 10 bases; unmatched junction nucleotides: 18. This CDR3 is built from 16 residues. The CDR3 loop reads CASKSRTGGVEGKLFF. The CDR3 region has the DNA TGTGCCAGCAAGAGTAGGACAGGAGGGGTAGAGGGAAAACTGTTTTTT. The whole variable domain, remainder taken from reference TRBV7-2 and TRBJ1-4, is GAGVSQSPSNKVTEKGKDVELRCDPISGHTALYWYRQSLGQGLEFLIYFQGNSAPDKSGLPSDRFSAERTGGSVSTLTIQRTQQEDSAVYLCASKSRTGGVEGKLFFGSGTQLSVL.

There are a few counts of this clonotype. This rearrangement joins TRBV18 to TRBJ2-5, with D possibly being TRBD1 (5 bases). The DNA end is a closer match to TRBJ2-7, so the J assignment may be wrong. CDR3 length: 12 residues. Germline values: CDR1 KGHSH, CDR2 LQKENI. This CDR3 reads CASSPAGYEQYF. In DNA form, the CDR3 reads TGTGCCAGCTCACCGGCAGGGTACGAGCAGTACTTC.

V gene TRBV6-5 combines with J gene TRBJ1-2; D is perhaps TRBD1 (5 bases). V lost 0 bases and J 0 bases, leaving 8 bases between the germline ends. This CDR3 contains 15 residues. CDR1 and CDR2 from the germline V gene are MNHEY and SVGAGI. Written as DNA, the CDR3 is TGTGCCAGCAGTTACTCTCCAGGGACTAACTATGGCTACACCTTC. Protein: CASSYSPGTNYGYTF.

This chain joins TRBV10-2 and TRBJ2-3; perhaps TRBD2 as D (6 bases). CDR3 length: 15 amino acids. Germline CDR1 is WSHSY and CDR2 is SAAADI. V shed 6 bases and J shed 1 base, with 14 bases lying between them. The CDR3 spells CASRPGLEGTDTQYF. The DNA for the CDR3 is TGCGCCAGCAGACCGGGACTGGAAGGCACAGATACGCAGTATTTT.

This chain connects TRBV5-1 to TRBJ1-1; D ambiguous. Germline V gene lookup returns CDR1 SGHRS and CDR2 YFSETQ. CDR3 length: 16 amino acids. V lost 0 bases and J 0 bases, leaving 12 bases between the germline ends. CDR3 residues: CASSLEAAAMNTEAFF. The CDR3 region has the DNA TGCGCCAGCAGCTTGGAAGCGGCAGCAATGAACACTGAAGCTTTCTTT. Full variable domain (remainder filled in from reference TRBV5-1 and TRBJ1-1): KAGVTQTPRYLIKTRGQQVTLSCSPISGHRSVSWYQQTPGQGLQFLFEYFSETQRNKGNFPGRFSGRQFSNSRSEMNVSTLELGDSALYLCASSLEAAAMNTEAFFGQGTRLTVV.

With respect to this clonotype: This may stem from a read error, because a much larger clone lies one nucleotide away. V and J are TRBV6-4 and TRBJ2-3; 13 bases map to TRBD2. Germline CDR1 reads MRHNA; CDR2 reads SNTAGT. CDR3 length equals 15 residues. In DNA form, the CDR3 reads TGTGCCGGCAGTGGGACTAGCGGGGGCACAGATACGCAGTATTTT. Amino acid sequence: CAGSGTSGGTDTQYF.

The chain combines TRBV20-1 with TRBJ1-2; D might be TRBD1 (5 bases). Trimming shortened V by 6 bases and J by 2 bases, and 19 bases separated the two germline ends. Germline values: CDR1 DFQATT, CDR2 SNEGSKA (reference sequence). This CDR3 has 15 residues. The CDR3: CSAPPVAGVNYGYTF. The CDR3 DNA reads TGCAGTGCGCCCCCGGTGGCGGGGGTCAACTATGGCTACACCTTC.

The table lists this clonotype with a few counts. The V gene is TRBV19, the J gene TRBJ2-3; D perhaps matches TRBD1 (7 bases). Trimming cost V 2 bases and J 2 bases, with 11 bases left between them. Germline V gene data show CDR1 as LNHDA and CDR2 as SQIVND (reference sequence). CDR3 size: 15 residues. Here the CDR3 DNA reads TGTGCCAGTAGTATAACAGGGGAGGTCACAGATACGCAGTATTTT. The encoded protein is CASSITGEVTDTQYF.

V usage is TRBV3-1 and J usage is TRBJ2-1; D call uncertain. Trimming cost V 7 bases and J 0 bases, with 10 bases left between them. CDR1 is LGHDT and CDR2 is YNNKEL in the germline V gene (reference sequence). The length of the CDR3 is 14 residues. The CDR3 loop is CASTSSTSYNEQFF. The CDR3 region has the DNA TGTGCCAGCACCTCATCTACCTCCTACAATGAGCAGTTCTTC.

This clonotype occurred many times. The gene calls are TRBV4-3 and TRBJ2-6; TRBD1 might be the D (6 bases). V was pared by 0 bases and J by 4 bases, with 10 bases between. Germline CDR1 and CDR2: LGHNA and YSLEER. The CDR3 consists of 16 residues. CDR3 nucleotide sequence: TGCGCCAGCAGCCAAGAGTCCGGGACAGGGGCCAACGTCCTGACTTTC. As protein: CASSQESGTGANVLTF.

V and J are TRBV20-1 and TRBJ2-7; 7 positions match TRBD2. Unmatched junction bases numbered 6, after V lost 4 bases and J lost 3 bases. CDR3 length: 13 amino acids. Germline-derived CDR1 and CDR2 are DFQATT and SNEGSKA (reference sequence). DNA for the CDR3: TGCAGTGCTACAACTAGCGACCACTACGAGCAGTACTTC. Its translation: CSATTSDHYEQYF.

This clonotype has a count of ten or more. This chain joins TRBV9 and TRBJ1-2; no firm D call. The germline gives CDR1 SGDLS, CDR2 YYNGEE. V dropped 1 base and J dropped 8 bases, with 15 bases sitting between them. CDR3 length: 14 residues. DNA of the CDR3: TGTGCCAGCAGCGTATCTACCCAACTCCTCGGCTACACCTTC. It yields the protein CASSVSTQLLGYTF. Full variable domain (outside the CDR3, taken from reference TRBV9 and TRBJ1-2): DSGVTQTPKHLITATGQRVTLRCSPRSGDLSVYWYQQSLDQGLQFLIQYYNGEERAKGNILERFSAQQFPDLHSELNLSSLELGDSALYFCASSVSTQLLGYTFGSGTRLTVV.

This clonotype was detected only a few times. CDR3 loop: CSARGGTVLHSYNSPLHF. CDR3 sequence (DNA): TGCAGTGCTAGAGGCGGGACAGTCCTTCATTCTTATAATTCACCCCTCCACTTT. This chain connects TRBV20-1 to TRBJ1-6; 7 positions agree with TRBD1. The ends lost 1 base at V and 4 bases at J; junction bases unmatched: 13. Germline V lookup: CDR1 DFQATT, CDR2 SNEGSKA (reference sequence). CDR3 size: 18 residues.

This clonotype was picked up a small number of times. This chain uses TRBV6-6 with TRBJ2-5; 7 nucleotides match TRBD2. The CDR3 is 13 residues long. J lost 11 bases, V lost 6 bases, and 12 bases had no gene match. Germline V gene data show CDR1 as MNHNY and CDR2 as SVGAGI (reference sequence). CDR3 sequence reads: CASSPPSREEQYF. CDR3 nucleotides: TGTGCCAGCAGCCCACCTTCCCGGGAGGAGCAGTACTTC.

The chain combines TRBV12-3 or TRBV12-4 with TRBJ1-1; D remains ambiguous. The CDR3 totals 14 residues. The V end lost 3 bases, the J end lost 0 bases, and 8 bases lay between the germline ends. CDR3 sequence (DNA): TGTGCCAGCAGTTTGGGAAACATGAACACTGAAGCTTTCTTT. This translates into CASSLGNMNTEAFF.

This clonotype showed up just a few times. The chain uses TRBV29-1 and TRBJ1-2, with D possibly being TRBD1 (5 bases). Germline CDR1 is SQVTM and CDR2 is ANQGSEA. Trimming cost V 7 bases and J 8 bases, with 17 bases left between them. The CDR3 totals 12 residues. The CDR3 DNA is TGCAGCGCCATCGGGGGGTCTCGAGGCTACACCTTC. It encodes CSAIGGSRGYTF.

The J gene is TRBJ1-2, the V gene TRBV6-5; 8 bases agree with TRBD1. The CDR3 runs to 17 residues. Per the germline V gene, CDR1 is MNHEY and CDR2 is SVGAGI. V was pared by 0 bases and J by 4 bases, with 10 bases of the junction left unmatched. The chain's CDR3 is CASSYSAIGTGAYGYTF. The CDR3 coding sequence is TGTGCCAGCAGTTACTCCGCCATCGGGACAGGAGCCTATGGCTACACCTTC.

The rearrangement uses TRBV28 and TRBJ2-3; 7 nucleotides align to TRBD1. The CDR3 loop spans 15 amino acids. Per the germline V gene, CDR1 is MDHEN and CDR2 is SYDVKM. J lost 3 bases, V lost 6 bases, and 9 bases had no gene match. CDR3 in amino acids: CASSTGTARTDTQYF. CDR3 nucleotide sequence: TGTGCCAGCAGCACCGGGACAGCGAGAACAGATACGCAGTATTTT.

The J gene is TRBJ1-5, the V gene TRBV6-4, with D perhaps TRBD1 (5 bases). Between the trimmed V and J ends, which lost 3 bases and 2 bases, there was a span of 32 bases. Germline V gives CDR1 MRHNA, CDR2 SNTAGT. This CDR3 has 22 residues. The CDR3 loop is CASSDSPTYWRNHGGGNQPQHF. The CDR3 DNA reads TGTGCCAGCAGTGATTCCCCGACGTATTGGCGGAACCATGGGGGTGGCAATCAGCCCCAGCATTTT.

This chain's CDR3 is CASSYVGSTNEKLFF. DNA for the CDR3: TGTGCCAGCAGTTACGTTGGGTCAACTAATGAAAAACTGTTTTTT. This sequence joins TRBV6-5 and TRBJ1-4, with D uncertain. The ends were cut back, 2 bases at V and 0 bases at J, with 7 bases in the middle. The CDR3 length is 15 residues. Germline V gene sequence: CDR1 MNHEY, CDR2 SVGAGI.

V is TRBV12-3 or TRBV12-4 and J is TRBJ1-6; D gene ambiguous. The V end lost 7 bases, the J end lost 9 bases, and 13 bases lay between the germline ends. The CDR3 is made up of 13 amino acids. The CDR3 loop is CASTGAVGSPLHF. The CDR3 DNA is TGTGCCAGCACTGGTGCGGTTGGTTCACCCCTCCACTTT.

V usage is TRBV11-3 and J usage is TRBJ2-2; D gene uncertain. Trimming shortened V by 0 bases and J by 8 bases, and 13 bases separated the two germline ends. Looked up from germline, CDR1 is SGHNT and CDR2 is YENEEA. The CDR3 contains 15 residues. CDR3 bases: TGTGCCAGCAGCTTAGAAGCAGCCGGAGAGGGGGAGCTGTTTTTT. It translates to CASSLEAAGEGELFF.

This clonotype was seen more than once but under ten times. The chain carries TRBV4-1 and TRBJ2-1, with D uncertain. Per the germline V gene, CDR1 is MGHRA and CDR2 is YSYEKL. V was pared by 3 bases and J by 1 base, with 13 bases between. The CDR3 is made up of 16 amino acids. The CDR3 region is CASSQGLLGSYNEQFF. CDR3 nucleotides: TGCGCCAGCAGCCAGGGGTTACTCGGATCCTACAATGAGCAGTTCTTC.

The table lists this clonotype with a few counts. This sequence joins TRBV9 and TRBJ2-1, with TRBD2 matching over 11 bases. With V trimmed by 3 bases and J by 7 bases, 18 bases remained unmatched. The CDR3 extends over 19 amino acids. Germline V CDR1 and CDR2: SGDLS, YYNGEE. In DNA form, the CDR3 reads TGTGCCAGCAGCGCCTCTGGGGCTAGCGGGGGGCCAGGTTCAAATGAGCAGTTCTTC. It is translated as CASSASGASGGPGSNEQFF.

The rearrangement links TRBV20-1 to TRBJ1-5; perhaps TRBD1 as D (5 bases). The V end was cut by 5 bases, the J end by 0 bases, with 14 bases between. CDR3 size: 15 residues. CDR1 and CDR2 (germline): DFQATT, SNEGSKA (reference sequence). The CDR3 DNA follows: TGCAGTGCTTCTACCTTGGGACCTAGCAATCAGCCCCAGCATTTT. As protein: CSASTLGPSNQPQHF.

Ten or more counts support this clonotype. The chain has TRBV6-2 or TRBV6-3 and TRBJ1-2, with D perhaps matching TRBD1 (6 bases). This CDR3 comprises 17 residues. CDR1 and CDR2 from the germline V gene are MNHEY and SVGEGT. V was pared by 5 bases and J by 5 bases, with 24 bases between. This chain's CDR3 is CASSTFQGFEVDYGYTF. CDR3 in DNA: TGTGCCAGCAGTACCTTCCAGGGGTTTGAAGTCGATTATGGCTACACCTTC.

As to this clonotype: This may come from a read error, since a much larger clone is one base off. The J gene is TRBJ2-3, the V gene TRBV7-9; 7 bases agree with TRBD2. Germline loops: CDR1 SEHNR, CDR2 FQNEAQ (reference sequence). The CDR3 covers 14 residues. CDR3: CANSPGLGADTQYF. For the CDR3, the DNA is TGTGCCAACAGCCCCGGACTAGGCGCAGATACGCAGTATTTT.